The present T cell receptor beta chain was sequenced within a study of blood T cell repertoires in COVID-19. Across the whole study: Whether acute or convalescent, the COVID-19 samples came from the United States, Italy and Spain. Sources were T cells, B-cell-depleted T cells, or PBMCs; the material itself was cDNA or gDNA.

In the original processing: The authors estimated nucleated cell counts from reference gene primer amplification. The assay was immunoSEQ multiplex PCR, and TCRdb's table has in-frame clones only and misses some. V and J calls and clone size follow that table, whereas D and trimming were derived from the DNA. The data show about 160,000 clones, around 84% seen once. Trimming took 6 bases from V and 3 from J; bases not matched to a gene: 9. Germline CDR1 MNHEY, CDR2 SVGAGI. CDR3 length: 15 amino acids. In this sample, this clone turned up a few times. The sequence was obtained from a man aged 35 to 55 with acute or convalescent COVID-19. The chain couples TRBV6-5 to TRBJ1-2, with 8 bases aligning to TRBD1. The material sequenced was peripheral blood. CDR3 loop: CASSLHDRGYYGYTF. The CDR3 DNA is TGTGCCAGCAGCTTACACGACAGGGGATACTATGGCTACACCTTC.